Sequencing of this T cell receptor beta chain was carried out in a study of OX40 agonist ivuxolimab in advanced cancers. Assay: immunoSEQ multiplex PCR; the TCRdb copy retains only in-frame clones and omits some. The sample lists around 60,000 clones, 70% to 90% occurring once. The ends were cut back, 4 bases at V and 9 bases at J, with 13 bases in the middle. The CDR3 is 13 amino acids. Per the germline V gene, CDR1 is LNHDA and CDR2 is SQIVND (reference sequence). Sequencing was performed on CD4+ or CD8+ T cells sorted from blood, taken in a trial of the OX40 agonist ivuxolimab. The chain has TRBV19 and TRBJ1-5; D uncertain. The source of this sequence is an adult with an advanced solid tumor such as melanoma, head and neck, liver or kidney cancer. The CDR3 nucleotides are TGTGCCAGTAGTACCTCTCTTCGGGTGCCCCAGCATTTT. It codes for CASSTSLRVPQHF.